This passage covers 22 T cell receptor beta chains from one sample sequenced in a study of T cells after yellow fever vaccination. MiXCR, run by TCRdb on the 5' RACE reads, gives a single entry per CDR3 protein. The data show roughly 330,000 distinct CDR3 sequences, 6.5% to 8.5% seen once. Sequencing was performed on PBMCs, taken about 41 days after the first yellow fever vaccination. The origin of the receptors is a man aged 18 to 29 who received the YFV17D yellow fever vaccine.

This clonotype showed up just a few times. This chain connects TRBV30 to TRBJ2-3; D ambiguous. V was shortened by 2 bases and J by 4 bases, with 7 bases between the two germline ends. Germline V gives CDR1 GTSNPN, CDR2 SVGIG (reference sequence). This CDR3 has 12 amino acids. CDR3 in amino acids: CAWSPTADTQYF. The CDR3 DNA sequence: TGTGCCTGGAGTCCTACAGCAGATACGCAGTATTTT.

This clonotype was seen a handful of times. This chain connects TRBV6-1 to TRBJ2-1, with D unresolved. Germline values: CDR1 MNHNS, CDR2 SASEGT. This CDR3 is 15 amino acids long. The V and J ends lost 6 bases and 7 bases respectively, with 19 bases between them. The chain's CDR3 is CASSSGPGPGNEQFF. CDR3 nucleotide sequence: TGTGCCAGCAGCTCCGGGCCAGGCCCCGGGAATGAGCAGTTCTTC.

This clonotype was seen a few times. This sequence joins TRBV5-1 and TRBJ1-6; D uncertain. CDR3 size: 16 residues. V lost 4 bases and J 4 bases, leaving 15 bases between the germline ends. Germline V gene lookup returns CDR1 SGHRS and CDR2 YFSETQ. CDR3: CASSVGLRDYNSPLHF. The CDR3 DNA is TGCGCCAGCAGCGTGGGGTTAAGGGATTATAATTCACCCCTCCACTTT.

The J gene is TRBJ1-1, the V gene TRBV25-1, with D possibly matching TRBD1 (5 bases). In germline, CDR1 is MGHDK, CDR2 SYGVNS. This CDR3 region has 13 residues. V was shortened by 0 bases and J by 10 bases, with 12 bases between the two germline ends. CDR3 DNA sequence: TGTGCCAGCAGTGAATATATCCCTAGGGGAGCTTTCTTT. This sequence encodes CASSEYIPRGAFF.

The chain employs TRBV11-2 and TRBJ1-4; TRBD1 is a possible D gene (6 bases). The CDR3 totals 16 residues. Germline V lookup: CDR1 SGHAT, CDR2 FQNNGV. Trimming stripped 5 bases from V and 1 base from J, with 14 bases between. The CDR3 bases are TGTGCCAGCAGCCTAGGGAGGACAGAAACTAATGAAAAACTGTTTTTT. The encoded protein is CASSLGRTETNEKLFF.

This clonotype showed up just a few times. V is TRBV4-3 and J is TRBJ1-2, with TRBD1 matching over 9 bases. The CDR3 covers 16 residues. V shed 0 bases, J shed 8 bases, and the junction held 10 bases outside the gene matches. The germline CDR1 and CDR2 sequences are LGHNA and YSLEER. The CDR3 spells CASSQDVTGGVGGYTF. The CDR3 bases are TGCGCCAGCAGCCAAGATGTAACAGGGGGCGTTGGAGGCTACACCTTC.

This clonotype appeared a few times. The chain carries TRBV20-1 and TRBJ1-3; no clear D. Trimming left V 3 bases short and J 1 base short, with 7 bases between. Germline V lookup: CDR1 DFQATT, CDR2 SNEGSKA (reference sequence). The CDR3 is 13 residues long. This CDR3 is CSARTGSGNTIYF. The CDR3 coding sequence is TGCAGTGCTAGGACCGGGTCTGGAAACACCATATATTTT.

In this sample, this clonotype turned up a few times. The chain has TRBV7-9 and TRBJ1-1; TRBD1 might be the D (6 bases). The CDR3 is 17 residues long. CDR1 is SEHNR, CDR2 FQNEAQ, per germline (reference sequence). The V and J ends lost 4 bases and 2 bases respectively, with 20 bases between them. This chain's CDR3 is CASSSRQDRELNTEAFF. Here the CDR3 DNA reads TGTGCCAGCAGCTCCAGACAGGACAGAGAATTAAACACTGAAGCTTTCTTT.

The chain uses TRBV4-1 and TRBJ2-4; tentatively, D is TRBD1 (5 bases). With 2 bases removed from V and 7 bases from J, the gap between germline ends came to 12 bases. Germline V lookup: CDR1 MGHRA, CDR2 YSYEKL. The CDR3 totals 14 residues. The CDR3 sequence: CASSQPRGRNIQYF. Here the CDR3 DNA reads TGCGCCAGCAGCCAACCAAGGGGCCGGAACATTCAGTACTTC.

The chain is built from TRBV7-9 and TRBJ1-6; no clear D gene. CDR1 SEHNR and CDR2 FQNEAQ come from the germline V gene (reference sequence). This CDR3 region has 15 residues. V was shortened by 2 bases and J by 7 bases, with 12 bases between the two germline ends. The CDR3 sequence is CASSLWVQINSPLHF. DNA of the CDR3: TGTGCCAGCAGCTTATGGGTGCAGATAAATTCACCCCTCCACTTT.

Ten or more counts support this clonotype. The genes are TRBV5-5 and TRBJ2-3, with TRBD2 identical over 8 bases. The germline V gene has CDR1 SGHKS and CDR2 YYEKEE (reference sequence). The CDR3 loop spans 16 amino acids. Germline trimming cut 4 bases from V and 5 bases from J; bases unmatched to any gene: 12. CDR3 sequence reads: CASSRLGVAGLDTQYF. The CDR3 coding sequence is TGTGCCAGCAGCCGTTTAGGGGTAGCGGGGTTAGATACGCAGTATTTT.

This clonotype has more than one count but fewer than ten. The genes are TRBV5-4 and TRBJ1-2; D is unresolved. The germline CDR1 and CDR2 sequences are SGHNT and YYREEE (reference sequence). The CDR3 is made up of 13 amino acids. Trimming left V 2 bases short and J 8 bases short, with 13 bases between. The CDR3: CASSLNLASGYTF. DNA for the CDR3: TGTGCCAGCAGCTTAAACTTAGCATCCGGCTACACCTTC.

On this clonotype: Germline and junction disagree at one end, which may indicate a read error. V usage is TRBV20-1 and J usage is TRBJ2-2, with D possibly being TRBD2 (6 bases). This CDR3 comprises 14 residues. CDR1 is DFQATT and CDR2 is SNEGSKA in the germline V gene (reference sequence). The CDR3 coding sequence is TGCAGTGCTAGAGACATGCAGGGTACCGGGGGGCTGTTTTTT. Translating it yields CSARDMQGTGGLFF.

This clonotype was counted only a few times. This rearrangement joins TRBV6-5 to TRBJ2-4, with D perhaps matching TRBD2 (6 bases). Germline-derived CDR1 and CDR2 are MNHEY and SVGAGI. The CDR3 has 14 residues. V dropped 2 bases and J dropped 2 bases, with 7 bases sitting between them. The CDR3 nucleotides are TGTGCCAGCAGTTACGCGGGAACCAAAAACATTCAGTACTTC. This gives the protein CASSYAGTKNIQYF.

The CDR3 reads CASSYGGDWGWNQPQHF. CDR3 coding DNA: TGTGCCAGCAGTTACGGCGGTGATTGGGGGTGGAATCAGCCCCAGCATTTT. V usage is TRBV6-5 and J usage is TRBJ1-5; D perhaps matches TRBD1 (5 bases). This CDR3 contains 17 residues. Germline assignment: CDR1 MNHEY and CDR2 SVGAGI. V lost 2 bases to trimming and J lost 4 bases, with 18 bases between them.

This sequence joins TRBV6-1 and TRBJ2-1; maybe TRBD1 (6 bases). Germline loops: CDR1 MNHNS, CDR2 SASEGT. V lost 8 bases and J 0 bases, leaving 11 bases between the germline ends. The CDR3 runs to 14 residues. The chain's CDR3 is CASGRDNSYNEQFF. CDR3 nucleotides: TGTGCCAGCGGCCGGGACAACTCCTACAATGAGCAGTTCTTC.

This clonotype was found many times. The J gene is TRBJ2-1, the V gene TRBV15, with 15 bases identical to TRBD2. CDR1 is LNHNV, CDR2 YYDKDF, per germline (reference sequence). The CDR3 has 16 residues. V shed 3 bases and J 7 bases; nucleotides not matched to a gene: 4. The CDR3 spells CATSRGLAGGPNEQFF. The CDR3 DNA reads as TGTGCCACCAGCAGGGGACTAGCGGGGGGACCTAATGAGCAGTTCTTC.

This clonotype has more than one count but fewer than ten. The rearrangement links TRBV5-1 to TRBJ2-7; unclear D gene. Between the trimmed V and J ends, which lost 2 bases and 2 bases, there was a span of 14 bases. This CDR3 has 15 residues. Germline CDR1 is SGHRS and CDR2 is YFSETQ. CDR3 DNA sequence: TGCGCCAGCAGCTTAATATGGGCTTCCACCTACGAGCAGTACTTC. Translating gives CASSLIWASTYEQYF.

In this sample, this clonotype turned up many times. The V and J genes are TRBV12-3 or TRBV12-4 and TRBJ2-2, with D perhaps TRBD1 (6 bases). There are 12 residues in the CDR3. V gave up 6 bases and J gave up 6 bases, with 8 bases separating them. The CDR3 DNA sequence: TGTGCCAGCAGCCAGGGGTCCGGGGAGCTGTTTTTT. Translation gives CASSQGSGELFF.

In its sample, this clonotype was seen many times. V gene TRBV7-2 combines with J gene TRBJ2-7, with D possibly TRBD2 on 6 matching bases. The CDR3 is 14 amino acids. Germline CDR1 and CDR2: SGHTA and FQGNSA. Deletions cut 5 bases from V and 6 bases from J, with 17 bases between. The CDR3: CASSPNRGLGEQYV. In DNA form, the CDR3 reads TGTGCCAGCAGCCCTAATCGGGGGTTGGGCGAGCAGTACGTC.

In DNA, the CDR3 is TGCAGTGCTCAGGGACCTGGGGCCAACGTCCTGACTTTC. This codes for CSAQGPGANVLTF. The J gene is TRBJ2-6, the V gene TRBV20-1, with D possibly called TRBD1 or TRBD2 (5 bases each). Germline V gene sequence: CDR1 DFQATT, CDR2 SNEGSKA (reference sequence). The CDR3 loop spans 13 amino acids. Between the trimmed V and J ends, which lost 5 bases and 2 bases, there was a span of 7 bases.

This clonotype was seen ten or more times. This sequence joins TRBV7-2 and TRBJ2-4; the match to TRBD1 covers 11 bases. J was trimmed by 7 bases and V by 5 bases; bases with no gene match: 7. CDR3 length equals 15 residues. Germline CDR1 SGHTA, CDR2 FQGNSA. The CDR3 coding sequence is TGTGCCAGCAGCCAGGACAGGGGGCGAGTCAACATTCAGTACTTC. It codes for CASSQDRGRVNIQYF.